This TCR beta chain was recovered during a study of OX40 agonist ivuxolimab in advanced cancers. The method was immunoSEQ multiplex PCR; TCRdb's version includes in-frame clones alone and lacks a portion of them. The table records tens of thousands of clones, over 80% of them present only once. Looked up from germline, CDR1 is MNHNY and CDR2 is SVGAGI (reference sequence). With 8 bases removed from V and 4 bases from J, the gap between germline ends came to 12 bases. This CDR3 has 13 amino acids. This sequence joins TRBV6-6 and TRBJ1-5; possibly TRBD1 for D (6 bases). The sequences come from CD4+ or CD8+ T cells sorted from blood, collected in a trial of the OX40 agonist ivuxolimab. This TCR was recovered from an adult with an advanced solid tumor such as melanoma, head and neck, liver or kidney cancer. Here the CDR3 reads CASALRGNQPQHF. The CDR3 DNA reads TGTGCCAGCGCCTTAAGGGGGAATCAGCCCCAGCATTTT.